The 19 T cell receptor beta chains reported below all come from one sample, sequenced in a study of T cells in women clearing cervical HPV infection. Profiling relied on immunoSEQ multiplex PCR, and the TCRdb table lists in-frame clones only, not all of them. Its table records roughly 30,000 clones. The sample taken for sequencing was blood buffy coat. The receptors stem from a woman between 18 and 69 years old with a cervical HPV16 infection that either progressed to CIN3+ or cleared (not recorded which).

About this clone itself: The CDR3 is cut off 3 residues early in the read; its end comes from the germline J gene. The genes are TRBV2 and TRBJ2-3; weak D call: TRBD2 (5 bases). CDR1 is SNHLY, CDR2 FYNNEI, per germline. This CDR3 contains 14 residues. Here the CDR3 reads CASSDLGQEETQYF. CDR3 bases read: TGTGCCAGCAGTGATTTAGGGCAGGAGGAGACG.

As concerns this clone: With the read ending 3 residues before the CDR3 end, the germline J gene is used to fill in that end. The chain couples TRBV4-1 to TRBJ1-6, with 7 bases identical to TRBD1. V was clipped by 1 base and J by 11 bases; unmatched bases: 11. Germline V gene lookup returns CDR1 MGHRA and CDR2 YSYEKL. The CDR3 has 16 residues. CDR3 sequence: CASSQVGDRARTPLHF. The DNA read from the CDR3 is TGCGCCAGCAGCCAAGTCGGTGACAGGGCACGGACACCC.

Note on this clone: Read sequence stops 3 residues before the CDR3 end, and the germline J gene provides the missing end. The chain employs TRBV7-3 and TRBJ1-2, with 7 bases fitting TRBD1. V shed 5 bases, J shed 0 bases, and the junction held 6 bases outside the gene matches. Per germline, CDR1 SGHTA and CDR2 FQGTGA. The CDR3 loop spans 15 amino acids. CDR3 DNA (partial): TGTGCCAGCAGCCCCCACGGACAGGCTAACTATGGC. This sequence encodes CASSPHGQANYG. The whole CDR3 region reads CASSPHGQANYGYTF. Drawing the rest from reference TRBV7-3 and TRBJ1-2, the complete variable domain is GAGVSQTPSNKVTEKGKYVELRCDPISGHTALYWYRQSLGQGPEFLIYFQGTGAADDSGLPNDRFFAVRPEGSVSTLKIQRTERGDSAVYLCASSPHGQANYGYTFGSGTRLTVV.

A remark on this clone: With the read ending 3 residues before the CDR3 end, the germline J gene is used to fill in that end. The chain uses TRBV18 and TRBJ1-2; 11 bases match TRBD1. Germline V gene lookup returns CDR1 KGHSH and CDR2 LQKENI. The CDR3 loop spans 16 amino acids. The chain's CDR3 is CASSPNGQGASDTYTF. CDR3 DNA, as far as it was read: TGTGCCAGCTCACCAAACGGACAGGGGGCGTCAGATACC.

On this clone itself: Sequencing ends 3 residues short of the CDR3 end; the germline J gene provides the rest. The chain recombines TRBV20-1 with TRBJ2-5, with TRBD2 as a possible D gene (5 bases). The CDR3 consists of 15 residues. Germline lookup yields CDR1 DFQATT and CDR2 SNEGSKA (reference sequence). Trimming took 0 bases from V and 5 from J, leaving 16 bases between them. The CDR3 reads CSARDLGSDWETQYF. CDR3 DNA (partial): TGCAGTGCTAGAGATTTAGGTAGCGATTGGGAGACC.

For this clone: The CDR3 goes on 3 residues after the read ends, and that part is filled in from the germline J gene. The chain is built from TRBV2 and TRBJ2-3; possibly TRBD1 for D (5 bases). Germline values: CDR1 SNHLY, CDR2 FYNNEI. V was trimmed by 4 bases and J by 6 bases, leaving 8 bases between them. The CDR3 is 12 residues long. The CDR3 DNA, read in part, is TGTGCCAGCAGTGCTACAGGTGATACG. This translates into CASSATGDT. The CDR3 reads in full as CASSATGDTQYF.

A note on this clone: The read halts 3 residues ahead of the CDR3 end, with the missing end drawn from the germline J gene. This chain connects TRBV7-9 to TRBJ2-4; 8 bases match TRBD2. The CDR3 extends over 14 amino acids. CDR1 and CDR2 from the germline V gene are SEHNR and FQNEAQ (reference sequence). Partial CDR3 DNA: TGTGCCAGCAGCTTACGGGAGGGGGACGGTGGT. This translates into CASSLREGDGG. The CDR3 in its entirety is CASSLREGDGGQYF.

As regards this clone: The read stops 3 residues short of the end of the CDR3; the missing end is completed from the germline J gene. The chain combines TRBV18 with TRBJ2-2, with TRBD1 identical over 7 bases. The CDR3 runs to 15 residues. CDR1 is KGHSH, CDR2 LQKENI, per germline. CDR3 residues: CASSQDRATNEKLFF. CDR3 DNA, as far as it was read: TGTGCCAGCTCACAAGACAGGGCTACTAATGAAAAG.

A remark on this clone: Read coverage stops 3 residues before the CDR3 terminus; the germline J gene supplies the remainder. The chain employs TRBV11-3 and TRBJ2-5; 9 bases fit TRBD2. The V gene's germline CDR1 is SGHNT and CDR2 YENEEA. The CDR3 extends over 14 amino acids. With V trimmed by 4 bases and J by 2 bases, 2 bases remained unmatched. Partial CDR3 DNA: TGTGCCAGCAGCTCAGGACTAGCGCAAGAGACC. The encoded protein is CASSSGLAQET. The entire CDR3 sequence reads CASSSGLAQETQYF. Looking up the rest from reference TRBV11-3 and TRBJ2-5 gives the full variable domain: EAGVVQSPRYKIIEKKQPVAFWCNPISGHNTLYWYLQNLGQGPELLIRYENEEAVDDSQLPKDRFSAERLKGVDSTLKIQPAELGDSAVYLCASSSGLAQETQYFGPGTRLLVL.

Turning to this clone: Sequencing ends 3 residues short of the CDR3 end; the germline J gene provides the rest. V gene TRBV20-1 combines with J gene TRBJ2-1; 9 positions match TRBD2. The germline gives CDR1 DFQATT, CDR2 SNEGSKA (reference sequence). V lost 4 bases to trimming and J lost 4 bases; unmatched junction nucleotides: 20. The CDR3 loop spans 19 amino acids. CDR3 DNA (partial): TGCAGTGCTATACACCTGAGCGGGGGGCGCGGGGGGGCTTACAATGAG. It specifies CSAIHLSGGRGGAYNE. The entire CDR3 sequence reads CSAIHLSGGRGGAYNEQFF.

Concerning this clone: With the read ending 3 residues before the CDR3 end, the germline J gene is used to fill in that end. This chain uses TRBV5-4 with TRBJ2-5; 10 nucleotides align to TRBD1. The CDR3 spans 13 residues. Germline V gene sequence: CDR1 SGHNT, CDR2 YYREEE (reference sequence). V gave up 3 bases and J gave up 5 bases; unmatched junction bases: 1. The CDR3 loop is CASSSGQGETQYF. Incomplete CDR3 DNA: TGTGCCAGCAGCTCGGGACAGGGGGAGACC.

A remark on this clone: The sequenced fragment ends 3 residues before the CDR3 boundary, so the rest is inferred from the germline J gene. The genes are TRBV3-1 (or the pseudogene TRBV3-2) and TRBJ2-5; 8 positions agree with TRBD1. The CDR3 is 14 residues long. The germline gives CDR1 LGHDT, CDR2 YNNKEL (reference sequence). The junction had 6 bases not matched to a gene; V was cut back by 8 bases and J by 1 base. The CDR3 loop is CASAQGTGQETQYF. CDR3 DNA, as far as it was read: TGTGCCAGCGCTCAGGGGACAGGCCAAGAGACC.

Concerning this clone itself: The CDR3 extends 3 residues past the end of the read, so its final part is completed from the germline J gene. This chain uses TRBV20-1 with TRBJ2-3; D is perhaps TRBD2 (5 bases). The ends were cut back, 6 bases at V and 2 bases at J, with 18 bases in the middle. The germline gives CDR1 DFQATT, CDR2 SNEGSKA (reference sequence). This CDR3 region has 15 residues. The CDR3 spells CSATNLGENTDTQYF. Partial CDR3 DNA: TGCAGTGCCACAAATCTCGGGGAAAACACAGATACG.

About this clone: The CDR3 is cut off 3 residues early in the read; its end comes from the germline J gene. This chain connects TRBV7-9 to TRBJ1-1; perhaps TRBD1 as D (5 bases). Between the trimmed V and J ends, which lost 2 bases and 4 bases, there was a span of 11 bases. CDR1 and CDR2 from the germline V gene are SEHNR and FQNEAQ (reference sequence). CDR3 length: 14 amino acids. Incomplete CDR3 DNA: TGTGCCAGCAGCTTAACTTACGGGGGCACTGAA. It yields the protein CASSLTYGGTE. The complete CDR3 sequence is CASSLTYGGTEAFF. Full variable domain (outside the CDR3, taken from reference TRBV7-9 and TRBJ1-1): DTGVSQNPRHKITKRGQNVTFRCDPISEHNRLYWYRQTLGQGPEFLTYFQNEAQLEKSRLLSDRFSAERPKGSFSTLEIQRTEQGDSAMYLCASSLTYGGTEAFFGQGTRLTVV.

Points on this clone: The CDR3 end lies 3 residues beyond the end of the read and is filled in from the germline J gene. The rearrangement joins TRBV18 to TRBJ2-7; tentatively, D is TRBD1 (5 bases). V shed 5 bases and J shed 0 bases, with 11 bases lying between them. The germline V gene encodes CDR1 KGHSH and CDR2 LQKENI. The CDR3 has 14 amino acids. The covered CDR3 bases are TGTGCCAGCTCATTTCAGGGTGTCTCCTACGAG. Residues: CASSFQGVSYE. From start to end, the CDR3 is CASSFQGVSYEQYF.

The CDR3 bases that were read are TGTGCCAGCTCACCAGTCAGTTTACAGCCC. It specifies CASSPVSLQP. The CDR3 as a whole reads CASSPVSLQPQHF. The chain couples TRBV18 to TRBJ1-5; no firm D call. The read halts 3 residues ahead of the CDR3 end, with the missing end drawn from the germline J gene. Germline V gene lookup returns CDR1 KGHSH and CDR2 LQKENI. V shed 2 bases and J shed 7 bases, with 9 bases lying between them. This CDR3 is built from 13 residues.

Of note for this clone: The CDR3 end lies 3 residues beyond the end of the read and is filled in from the germline J gene. The genes are TRBV18 and TRBJ2-5; D uncertain. V lost 6 bases and J 1 base, leaving 3 bases between the germline ends. This CDR3 has 11 amino acids. Per germline, CDR1 KGHSH and CDR2 LQKENI. The CDR3 loop reads CASSRQETQYF. Partial CDR3 DNA: TGTGCCAGCTCGCGCCAAGAGACC.

Comments on this clone: The read is 3 residues too short to cover the CDR3 end, so that end is filled in from the germline J gene. The rearrangement joins TRBV2 to TRBJ2-6; TRBD1 aligns across 9 bases. The CDR3 contains 16 residues. Germline V lookup: CDR1 SNHLY, CDR2 FYNNEI. After removal of 5 bases from V and 3 bases from J, the junction contained 5 bases not matched to a gene. The CDR3 protein is CASSRGQGGGANVLTF. The CDR3 bases that were read are TGTGCCAGCAGTCGGGGACAGGGTGGTGGGGCCAACGTC.

Comment on this clone: The observed sequence ends 3 residues before the CDR3 terminus, with the missing tail filled in from the germline J gene. The chain employs TRBV2 and TRBJ1-2, with unresolved D. The CDR3 loop spans 10 amino acids. Germline V gives CDR1 SNHLY, CDR2 FYNNEI. The part of the CDR3 DNA that was read is TGTGCCAGGGGCTCCTACGAC. Protein sequence: CARGSYD. The complete CDR3 reads CARGSYDYTF.